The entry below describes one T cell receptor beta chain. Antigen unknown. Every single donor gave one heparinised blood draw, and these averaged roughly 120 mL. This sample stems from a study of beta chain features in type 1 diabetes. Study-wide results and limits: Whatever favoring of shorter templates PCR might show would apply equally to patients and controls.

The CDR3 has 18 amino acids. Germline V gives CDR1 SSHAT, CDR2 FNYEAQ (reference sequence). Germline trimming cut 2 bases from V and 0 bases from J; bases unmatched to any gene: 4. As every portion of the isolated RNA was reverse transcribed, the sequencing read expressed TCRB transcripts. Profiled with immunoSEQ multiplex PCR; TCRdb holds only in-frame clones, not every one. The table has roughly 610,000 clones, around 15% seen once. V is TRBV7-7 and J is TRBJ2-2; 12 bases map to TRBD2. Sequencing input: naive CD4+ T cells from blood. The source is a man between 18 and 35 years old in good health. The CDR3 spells CASSLTLAGGANTGELFF. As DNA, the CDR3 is TGTGCCAGCAGCTTAACACTAGCGGGAGGCGCGAACACCGGGGAGCTGTTTTTT.